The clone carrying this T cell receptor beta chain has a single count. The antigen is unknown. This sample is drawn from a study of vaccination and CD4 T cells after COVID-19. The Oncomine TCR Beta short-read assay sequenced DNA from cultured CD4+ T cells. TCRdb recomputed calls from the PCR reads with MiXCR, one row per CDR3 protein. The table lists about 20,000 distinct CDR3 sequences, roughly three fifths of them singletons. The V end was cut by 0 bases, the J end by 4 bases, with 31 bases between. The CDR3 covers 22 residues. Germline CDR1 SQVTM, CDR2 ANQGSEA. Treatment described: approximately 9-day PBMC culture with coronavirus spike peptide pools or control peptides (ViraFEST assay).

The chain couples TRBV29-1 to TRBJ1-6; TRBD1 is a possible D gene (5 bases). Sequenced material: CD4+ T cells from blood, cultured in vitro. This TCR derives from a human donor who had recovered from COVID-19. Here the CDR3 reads CSVEEILGFGTGLRAYNSPLHF. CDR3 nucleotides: TGCAGCGTTGAAGAAATCCTTGGATTCGGGACGGGACTCCGGGCGTATAATTCACCCCTCCACTTT.